Shown below are 7 T cell receptor beta chains from a single sample sequenced in a study of OX40 agonist ivuxolimab in advanced cancers. Sequencing used immunoSEQ multiplex PCR; TCRdb keeps in-frame clones, though not all of them. The top ten hold 2.5% to 3.5% of the sample, which has some 80,000 clones, almost 95% seen once. The material sequenced was CD4+ or CD8+ T cells sorted from blood, taken in a trial of the OX40 agonist ivuxolimab. Source of these receptors: an adult with an advanced solid tumor such as melanoma, head and neck, liver or kidney cancer.

The gene calls are TRBV6-1 and TRBJ2-7; a possible D gene is TRBD1 (6 bases). Trimming left V 0 bases short and J 0 bases short, with 9 bases between. The V gene's germline CDR1 is MNHNS and CDR2 SASEGT. The CDR3 loop spans 15 amino acids. The CDR3 DNA is TGTGCCAGCAGTGAAGCGGGGGCGAGCTCCTACGAGCAGTACTTC. Translated: CASSEAGASSYEQYF.

This clone has a single count. V usage is TRBV6-5 and J usage is TRBJ2-7, with 8 nucleotides matching TRBD1. The CDR3 length is 15 residues. V lost 4 bases and J lost 6; bases outside the gene matches: 11. The germline V gene has CDR1 MNHEY and CDR2 SVGAGI. The CDR3 loop is CASSSNPGQVLEQYF. CDR3 nucleotide sequence: TGTGCCAGCAGTTCCAACCCGGGACAGGTCCTCGAGCAGTACTTC.

In this sample, this clone turned up once. The J gene is TRBJ2-5, the V gene TRBV18; D might be TRBD1 (6 bases). Germline CDR1 KGHSH, CDR2 LQKENI. CDR3 length: 13 residues. V was cut by 4 bases and J by 3 bases, with 9 bases left in between. Here the CDR3 reads CASSQQGEETQYF. CDR3 in DNA: TGTGCCAGCTCACAACAGGGTGAAGAGACCCAGTACTTC.

The chain links TRBV4-1 to TRBJ2-6; 7 bases map to TRBD1. Unmatched junction bases numbered 6, after V lost 4 bases and J lost 0 bases. The CDR3 extends over 17 amino acids. Germline CDR1 MGHRA, CDR2 YSYEKL. The DNA for the CDR3 is TGCGCCAGCAGCCGGGGACAGATAGGCTCTGGGGCCAACGTCCTGACTTTC. Residues: CASSRGQIGSGANVLTF.

V usage is TRBV2 and J usage is TRBJ2-6, with D unclear. In germline, CDR1 is SNHLY, CDR2 FYNNEI. The CDR3 contains 15 residues. V was clipped by 5 bases and J by 0 bases, with 8 bases between them. The CDR3 sequence: CASSSRFSGANVLTF. CDR3 sequence (DNA): TGTGCCAGCAGTAGTCGGTTCTCTGGGGCCAACGTCCTGACTTTC. Variable domain in full (rest from reference TRBV2 and TRBJ2-6): EPEVTQTPSHQVTQMGQEVILRCVPISNHLYFYWYRQILGQKVEFLVSFYNNEISEKSEIFDDQFSVERPDGSNFTLKIRSTKLEDSAMYFCASSSRFSGANVLTFGAGSRLTVL.

The chain couples TRBV18 to TRBJ2-3; 11 bases fit TRBD2. The CDR3 contains 17 residues. Losses at the gene ends were 0 bases for V and 6 bases for J; bases not matched to a gene: 8. CDR1 is KGHSH and CDR2 is LQKENI in the germline V gene. CDR3 DNA sequence: TGTGCCAGCTCACCACCATCACTAGCGGGGGTATCGGATACGCAGTATTTT. Its protein product is CASSPPSLAGVSDTQYF.

In its sample, this clone was seen once. This chain uses TRBV7-2 with TRBJ2-7; no firm D call. This CDR3 spans 10 amino acids. The germline V gene encodes CDR1 SGHTA and CDR2 FQGNSA. Trimming stripped 5 bases from V and 13 bases from J, with 12 bases between. In nucleotides, the CDR3 is TGTGCCAGCAGCCCTCCTATGGGCTACGTC. Protein: CASSPPMGYV.